This TCR beta chain was recorded in a study of blood T cell repertoires in COVID-19. The overall study: The United States, Italy and Spain were the sources of the acute and convalescent COVID-19 samples. In each case, the material was cDNA or gDNA derived from T cells, B-cell-depleted T cells, or PBMCs.

Original data processing: Nucleated cell number was recorded as an estimate derived from reference gene primer amplification. The repertoire was sequenced with immunoSEQ multiplex PCR; TCRdb's copy has only in-frame clones and lacks some. The V and J calls and the clone size are those of that table, but D and trimming were determined from the DNA. The sample yields roughly 260,000 clones, about nine tenths seen once. Germline CDR1 SGHVS, CDR2 FQNEAQ. There are 15 residues in the CDR3. V lost 6 bases to trimming and J lost 5 bases; unmatched junction nucleotides: 9. The receptor was derived from a man in his 60s who had recovered from COVID-19. The rearrangement links TRBV7-8 to TRBJ1-4; 7 nucleotides match TRBD1. Material for sequencing was peripheral blood. CDR3: CASRDGTALNEKLFF. In nucleotides, the CDR3 is TGTGCCAGCAGGGATGGGACAGCCTTGAATGAAAAACTGTTTTTT.